These 9 T cell receptor beta chains were all obtained from the same sample, sequenced in a study of blood T cells in healthy people across ages. Combining a sample-barcoded 5' primer with a J-beta primer mix, a second PCR ran for about 6 to 11 cycles. TCRdb used MiXCR to reprocess the 5' RACE reads, holding one entry per CDR3 protein. Among approximately 800,000 distinct CDR3 sequences listed, 56% were seen once. Sequenced: blood. Source of these receptors: a man aged 35 to 55 in good health.

This clonotype was seen more than once but under ten times. The gene calls are TRBV6-7 and TRBJ2-3, with TRBD2 matching over 9 bases. TRBV6-7 is given ORF status, its function remaining uncertain. Germline trimming cut 7 bases from V and 2 bases from J; bases unmatched to any gene: 10. The CDR3 is 16 residues long. CDR3 loop: CASTDPGGGVTDTQYF. The CDR3 DNA reads TGTGCCAGCACCGACCCAGGCGGGGGGGTCACAGATACGCAGTATTTT.

This chain uses TRBV7-2 with TRBJ2-1; D tentatively fits TRBD1 or TRBD2 (5 bases each). With 6 bases removed from V and 5 bases from J, the gap between germline ends came to 14 bases. The CDR3 totals 14 residues. The V gene's germline CDR1 is SGHTA and CDR2 FQGNSA. The CDR3 is CASRPGRQNNEQFF. The DNA of the CDR3 is TGTGCCAGCAGACCGGGACGGCAAAACAATGAGCAGTTCTTC.

This chain joins TRBV18 and TRBJ2-2; D unresolved. This CDR3 is built from 14 residues. Germline values: CDR1 KGHSH, CDR2 LQKENI. V was cut by 5 bases and J by 0 bases, with 7 bases left in between. The CDR3 reads CASSSQPNTGELFF. The CDR3 DNA sequence: TGTGCCAGCTCATCACAGCCGAACACCGGGGAGCTGTTTTTT.

This clonotype was counted between two and nine times. This sequence joins TRBV5-1 and TRBJ2-2, with D maybe TRBD1 (6 bases). The length of the CDR3 is 14 residues. The V end lost 7 bases, the J end lost 7 bases, and 17 bases lay between the germline ends. CDR1 and CDR2 from the germline V gene are SGHRS and YFSETQ. For the CDR3, the DNA is TGCGCCAGCCGTGAACAGGGACGGATCGGGGAGCTGTTTTTT. It specifies CASREQGRIGELFF.

The V call is TRBV6-5, the J call TRBJ1-1; the D is unclear. This CDR3 contains 14 residues. Germline loops: CDR1 MNHEY, CDR2 SVGAGI. Trimming shortened V by 5 bases and J by 0 bases, and 10 bases separated the two germline ends. CDR3 in DNA: TGTGCCAGCAGTAGATCAACGTTGAACACTGAAGCTTTCTTT. Protein product: CASSRSTLNTEAFF.

The chain uses TRBV5-1 and TRBJ2-7; 9 bases align to TRBD1. J lost 6 bases, V lost 4 bases, and 14 bases had no gene match. CDR1 is SGHRS, CDR2 YFSETQ, per germline. The CDR3 totals 16 residues. The CDR3: CASSDLFGQGLSEQYF. The CDR3 DNA follows: TGCGCCAGCAGCGACCTATTTGGACAGGGGCTTAGCGAGCAGTACTTC.

This clonotype was counted between two and nine times. The chain uses TRBV10-3 and TRBJ1-4; possible D gene TRBD1, 5 bases. This CDR3 is built from 15 residues. CDR1 and CDR2 (germline): ENHRY, SYGVKD. With 4 bases removed from V and 5 bases from J, the gap between germline ends came to 14 bases. CDR3 nucleotides: TGTGCCATCAGTGGGGTAGACAGCCCCAATGAAAAACTGTTTTTT. Amino acids: CAISGVDSPNEKLFF.

The chain is built from TRBV28 and TRBJ2-7; D perhaps matches TRBD1 (6 bases). This CDR3 region has 17 residues. Trimming took off 6 bases at V and 1 base at J, with 22 bases between the two ends. CDR1 is MDHEN, CDR2 SYDVKM, per germline. The CDR3 spells CASRPNPQGMFSYEQYF. The CDR3 DNA reads as TGTGCCAGCAGACCCAACCCACAGGGAATGTTTTCCTACGAGCAGTACTTC.

This clonotype was counted between two and nine times. This sequence joins TRBV2 and TRBJ2-3, with D possibly being TRBD2 (6 bases). V was trimmed by 8 bases and J by 1 base, leaving 19 bases between them. CDR3 length: 16 amino acids. Germline values: CDR1 SNHLY, CDR2 FYNNEI. The CDR3 DNA reads TGTGCCAGCGTCCTAGGAGGGGAAGGGGGCACAGATACGCAGTATTTT. Residues: CASVLGGEGGTDTQYF.